These 5 T cell receptor beta chains share one sample of origin, sequenced in a study of T cells of healthy individuals. One entry per CDR3 protein results from TCRdb running MiXCR on the 5' RACE reads. The sample contains 100,000 or so distinct CDR3 sequences, approximately 16% of which appear only once. The receptors here all came from a human donor in good health.

Only a few counts were recorded for this clonotype. CDR3 sequence: CASSQGYGYTF. CDR3 sequence (DNA): TGTGCCAGCAGCCAGGGGTATGGCTACACCTTC. The chain has TRBV3-1 and TRBJ1-2; no clear D. This CDR3 is built from 11 residues. CDR1 and CDR2 from the germline V gene are LGHDT and YNNKEL (reference sequence). Trimming took off 3 bases at V and 5 bases at J, with 4 bases between the two ends.

V gene TRBV10-3 combines with J gene TRBJ2-5; no clear D gene. The V end was cut by 4 bases, the J end by 1 base, with 1 base between. Germline CDR1 and CDR2: ENHRY and SYGVKD. The CDR3 is 11 residues long. The CDR3 DNA is TGTGCCATCAGTGTCCAAGAGACCCAGTACTTC. Protein product: CAISVQETQYF.

With respect to this clonotype: The junction shows a germline mismatch at one end, possibly a read error. The rearrangement joins TRBV7-6 to TRBJ2-5; 11 positions match TRBD2. This CDR3 contains 16 residues. From germline, CDR1 is SGHVS and CDR2 FNYEAQ. The CDR3 region is CASSLAGGAGQETQYF. In DNA form, the CDR3 reads TGTGCCAGCAGCCTAGCGGGGGGCGCAGGGCAAGAGACCCAGTACTTC.

This clonotype was detected many times. V and J are TRBV9 and TRBJ2-3; D unresolved. Trimming left V 6 bases short and J 2 bases short, with 13 bases between. The germline gives CDR1 SGDLS, CDR2 YYNGEE. The CDR3 is 14 residues long. The CDR3 reads CASKVWRVTDTQYF. The CDR3 nucleotides are TGTGCCAGCAAGGTCTGGCGTGTCACAGATACGCAGTATTTT.

The chain is built from TRBV28 and TRBJ2-7, with 9 bases fitting TRBD1. This CDR3 region has 14 residues. Germline values: CDR1 MDHEN, CDR2 SYDVKM. J gave up 3 bases and V 6 bases, and 6 bases lay outside the gene matches. The CDR3 here is CASRTGGLLYEQYF. Written as DNA, the CDR3 is TGTGCCAGCAGAACAGGGGGCCTCCTCTACGAGCAGTACTTC. The whole variable domain, remainder taken from reference TRBV28 and TRBJ2-7, is DVKVTQSSRYLVKRTGEKVFLECVQDMDHENMFWYRQDPGLGLRLIYFSYDVKMKEKGDIPEGYSVSREKKERFSLILESASTNQTSMYLCASRTGGLLYEQYFGPGTRLTVT.